This T cell receptor (beta chain) was obtained from a study of CD8 T cells in ankylosing spondylitis. Whole-study findings and limits: Disease-associated clones were reportedly significantly overrepresented in matched ankylosing spondylitis synovial fluid. Characteristic of ankylosing spondylitis blood, it appeared, was a TCR beta motif comprising roughly 8 highly homologous variants. CD8+ cells made up the disease-linked clones, which were relatively rare in peripheral blood.

This clonotype has a handful of counts. Its antigen remains unknown. In making TCR beta libraries, quantitative 5'-RACE with molecular barcodes was used. TCRdb re-called the 5' RACE reads with MiXCR, one entry per CDR3 protein. The sample shows fewer than 650,000 distinct CDR3 sequences, roughly 12% of them seen only once. The clonotype originates from a male donor with ankylosing spondylitis. The sequencing input was blood, either unsorted or a sorted T cell fraction (not recorded which).

DNA for the CDR3: TGTGCCAGTAGGTCGGACAATGAGCAGTTCTTC. This translates into CASRSDNEQFF. V is TRBV19 and J is TRBJ2-1; D not resolved. This CDR3 region has 11 residues. The V and J ends lost 6 bases and 5 bases respectively, with 5 bases between them. From germline, CDR1 is LNHDA and CDR2 SQIVND (reference sequence).